This T cell receptor beta chain emerged from a study of blood T cell repertoires in COVID-19. Clinical histories supplied by participants themselves formed the basis of cohort assignment. Methods used by the authors: Reference gene primer amplification yielded estimated nucleated cell counts. The assay was immunoSEQ multiplex PCR, and TCRdb's table has in-frame clones only and misses some. For V, J and clone size, that table is used; D and trimming come from the DNA. Among 300,000 to 400,000 clones listed, more than 75% were seen once. Germline trimming cut 6 bases from V and 1 base from J; bases unmatched to any gene: 13. This CDR3 is 18 amino acids long. The germline CDR1 and CDR2 sequences are SGHVS and FNYEAQ.

The sequencing input was PBMCs or T cells enriched from blood (not recorded which). The receptor was derived from a man between 60 and 75 years old who had recovered from COVID-19. This chain uses TRBV7-6 with TRBJ2-5; TRBD2 matches 11 bases. The CDR3 nucleotides are TGTGCCAGCAGTTCTTTGATAGGAGGACTAGCGGGCCAAGAGACCCAGTACTTC. This gives the protein CASSSLIGGLAGQETQYF.